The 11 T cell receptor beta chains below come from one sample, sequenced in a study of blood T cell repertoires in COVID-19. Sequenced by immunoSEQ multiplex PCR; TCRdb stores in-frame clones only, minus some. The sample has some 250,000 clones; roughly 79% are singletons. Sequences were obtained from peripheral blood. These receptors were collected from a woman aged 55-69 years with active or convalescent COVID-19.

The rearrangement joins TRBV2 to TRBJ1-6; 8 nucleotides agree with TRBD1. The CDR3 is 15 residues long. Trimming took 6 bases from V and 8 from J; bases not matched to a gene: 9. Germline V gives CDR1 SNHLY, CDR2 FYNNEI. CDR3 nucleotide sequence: TGTGCCAGCAGGGAGGACAGGGACGATTATTCACCCCTCCACTTT. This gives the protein CASREDRDDYSPLHF.

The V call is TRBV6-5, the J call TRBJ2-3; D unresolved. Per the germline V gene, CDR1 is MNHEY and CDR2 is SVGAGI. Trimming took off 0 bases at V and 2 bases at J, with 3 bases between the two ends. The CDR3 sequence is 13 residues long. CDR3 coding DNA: TGTGCCAGCAGTTACTCTAACACAGATACGCAGTATTTT. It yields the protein CASSYSNTDTQYF.

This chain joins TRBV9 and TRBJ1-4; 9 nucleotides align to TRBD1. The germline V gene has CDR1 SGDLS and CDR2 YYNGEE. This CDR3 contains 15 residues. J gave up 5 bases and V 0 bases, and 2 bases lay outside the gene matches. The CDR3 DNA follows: TGTGCCAGCAGCGTAGCCGGGACAGGGAATGAAAAACTGTTTTTT. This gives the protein CASSVAGTGNEKLFF.

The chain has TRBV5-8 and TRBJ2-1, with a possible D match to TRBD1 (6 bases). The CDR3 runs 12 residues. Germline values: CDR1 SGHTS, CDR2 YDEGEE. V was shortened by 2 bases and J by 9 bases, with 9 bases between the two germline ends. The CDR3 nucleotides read TGTGCCAGCAGCTTCACAGGGACTGAGCAGTTCTTC. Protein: CASSFTGTEQFF.

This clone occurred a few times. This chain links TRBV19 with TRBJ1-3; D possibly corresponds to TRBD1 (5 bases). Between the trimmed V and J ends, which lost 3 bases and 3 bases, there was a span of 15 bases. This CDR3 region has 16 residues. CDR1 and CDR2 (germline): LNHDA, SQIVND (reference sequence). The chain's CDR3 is CASSIGDSGFGNTIYF. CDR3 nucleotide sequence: TGTGCCAGTAGTATTGGGGACTCAGGCTTTGGAAACACCATATATTTT.

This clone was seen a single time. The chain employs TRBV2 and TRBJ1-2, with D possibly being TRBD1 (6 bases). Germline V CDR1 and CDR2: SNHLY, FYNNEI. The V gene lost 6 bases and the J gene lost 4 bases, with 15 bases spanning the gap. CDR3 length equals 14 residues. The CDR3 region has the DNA TGTGCCAGCAGGTTGCCCGTGGACAGCTATGGCTACACCTTC. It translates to CASRLPVDSYGYTF.

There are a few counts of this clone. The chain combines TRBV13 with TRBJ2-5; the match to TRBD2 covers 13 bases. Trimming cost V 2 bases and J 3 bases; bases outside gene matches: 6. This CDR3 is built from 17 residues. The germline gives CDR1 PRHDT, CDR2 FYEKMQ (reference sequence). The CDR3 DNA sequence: TGTGCCAGCAGCTTATATCGGGGACTAGCGGGAAAAGAGACCCAGTACTTC. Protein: CASSLYRGLAGKETQYF.

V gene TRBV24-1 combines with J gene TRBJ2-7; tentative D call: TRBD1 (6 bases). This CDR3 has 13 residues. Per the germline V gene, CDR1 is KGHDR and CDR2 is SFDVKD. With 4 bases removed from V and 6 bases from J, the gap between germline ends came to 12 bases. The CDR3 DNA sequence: TGTGCCACCAGTGACAATGCAGGGGTCGAGCAGTACTTC. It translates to CATSDNAGVEQYF.

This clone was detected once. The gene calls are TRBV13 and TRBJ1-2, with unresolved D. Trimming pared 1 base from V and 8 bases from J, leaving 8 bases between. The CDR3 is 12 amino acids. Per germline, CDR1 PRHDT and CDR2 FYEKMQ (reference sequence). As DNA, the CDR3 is TGTGCCAGCAGCTTAGTCGCGAGAGGCTACACCTTC. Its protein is CASSLVARGYTF.

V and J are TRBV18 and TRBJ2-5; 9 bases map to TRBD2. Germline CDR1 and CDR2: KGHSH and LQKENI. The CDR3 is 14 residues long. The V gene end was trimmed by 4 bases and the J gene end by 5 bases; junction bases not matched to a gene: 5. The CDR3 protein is CASSHQRGDETQYF. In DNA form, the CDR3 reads TGTGCCAGCTCACACCAGCGGGGGGACGAGACCCAGTACTTC.

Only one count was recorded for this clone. CDR3: CASSPTGVETQYF. DNA of the CDR3: TGTGCCAGCAGCCCGACAGGGGTAGAGACCCAGTACTTC. The V gene is TRBV25-1, the J gene TRBJ2-5, with 8 bases matching TRBD1. The V gene end was trimmed by 6 bases and the J gene end by 4 bases; junction bases not matched to a gene: 4. Germline V gene data show CDR1 as MGHDK and CDR2 as SYGVNS. This CDR3 spans 13 amino acids.